This T cell receptor (beta chain) was identified in a study of cytomegalovirus exposure and HLA in healthy donors. J lost 3 bases, V lost 4 bases, and 9 bases had no gene match. Germline CDR1 and CDR2: LNHDA and SQIVND (reference sequence). The CDR3 extends over 16 amino acids. This clone was counted a few times. PCR amplification relied on 60 Vbeta primers (plus 13 Jbeta primers). Sequencing was performed with immunoSEQ multiplex PCR; in TCRdb, only in-frame clones are kept and a portion is missing. The sample has roughly 120,000 clones, over 75% seen once. What was sequenced was PBMCs. This rearrangement joins TRBV19 to TRBJ2-3; 8 bases fit TRBD2. This receptor was obtained from a woman aged 40 to 55 in good health and CMV-seropositive. This chain's CDR3 is CASSRRSGSGTDTQYF. The CDR3 DNA is TGTGCCAGTAGTAGGAGAAGCGGGAGCGGTACAGATACGCAGTATTTT.